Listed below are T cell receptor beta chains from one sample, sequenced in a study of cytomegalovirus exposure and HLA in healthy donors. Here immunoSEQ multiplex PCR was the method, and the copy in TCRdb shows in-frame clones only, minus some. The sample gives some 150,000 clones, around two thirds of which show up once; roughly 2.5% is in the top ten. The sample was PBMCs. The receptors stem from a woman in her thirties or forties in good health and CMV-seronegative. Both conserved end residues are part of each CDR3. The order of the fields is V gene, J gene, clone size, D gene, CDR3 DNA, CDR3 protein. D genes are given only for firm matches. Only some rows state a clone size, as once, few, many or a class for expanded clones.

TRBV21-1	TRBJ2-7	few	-	TGTGCCAGCAGCAAAGTTTGGACAGGCTCCTACGAGCAGTACTTC	CASSKVWTGSYEQYF
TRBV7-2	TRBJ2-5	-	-	TGTGCCAGCAGCTTAGTAAGGGGCGGAGAGACCCAGTACTTC	CASSLVRGGETQYF
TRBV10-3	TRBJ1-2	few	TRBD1	TGTGCCATCAGTGTGGGAACAGGGGACTATGGCTACACCTTC	CAISVGTGDYGYTF
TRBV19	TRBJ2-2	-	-	TGTGCCAGTAGTAGTGGGGGCTATATCGGGGAGCTGTTTTTT	CASSSGGYIGELFF
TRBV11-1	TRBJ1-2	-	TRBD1	TGTGCCAGCAGCCCCTCCCTCGACAGGGAGGTTGGCTACACCTTC	CASSPSLDREVGYTF
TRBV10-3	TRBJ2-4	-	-	TGTGCCATCAGTGAGCCGGACAACAAAAACATTCAGTACTTC	CAISEPDNKNIQYF
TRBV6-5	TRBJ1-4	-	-	TGTGCCAGCAGTTACTCCGTCCAGGGGCCTAATGAAAAACTGTTTTTT	CASSYSVQGPNEKLFF
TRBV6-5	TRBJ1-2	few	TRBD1	TGTGCCAGCAGTGACAGGGGCCTTAATCAGTACACCTTC	CASSDRGLNQYTF
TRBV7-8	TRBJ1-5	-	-	TGTGCCAGCAGCTTAGAAGCGGGAAATCAGCCCCAGCATTTT	CASSLEAGNQPQHF
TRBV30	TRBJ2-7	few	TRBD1	TGTGCCTGGAGTTCCCACCGACAGGGATCCTACGAGCAGTACTTC	CAWSSHRQGSYEQYF
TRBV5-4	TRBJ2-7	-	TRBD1	TGTGCCAGCAGCTTGGACTGGACAGGGGTTACCTACGAGCAGTACTTC	CASSLDWTGVTYEQYF
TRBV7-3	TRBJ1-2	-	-	TGTGCCAGCAGCCCGAGAGGACAGAGCGCTTCGGCAGGCTACACCTTC	CASSPRGQSASAGYTF
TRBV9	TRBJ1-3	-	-	TGTGCCAGCAGCCAACTCGGCTCTGGAAACACCATATATTTT	CASSQLGSGNTIYF
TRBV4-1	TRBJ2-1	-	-	TGCGCCAGCAGCCAAGACTTGTCCTACAATGAGCAGTTCTTC	CASSQDLSYNEQFF
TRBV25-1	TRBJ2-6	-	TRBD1	TGTGCCAGCAGTGCCACGGACAGGGGGCCGGGCGTCCTGACTTTC	CASSATDRGPGVLTF
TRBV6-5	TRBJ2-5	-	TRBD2	TGTGCCAGCAGCTCGGGACTAGCGGGGCAAGAGACCCAGTACTTC	CASSSGLAGQETQYF
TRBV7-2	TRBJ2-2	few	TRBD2	TGTGCCAGCAGCTTCACTAGCGGGGGGGCCCTGAAGCTGTTTTTT	CASSFTSGGALKLFF
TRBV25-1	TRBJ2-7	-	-	TGTGCCAGCGCTCATGACAGGTACAGCTACGAGCAGTACTTC	CASAHDRYSYEQYF
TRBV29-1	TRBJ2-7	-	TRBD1	TGCAGCGTTGGGGGAGGACAGGGGAAAATGTACGAGCAGTACTTC	CSVGGGQGKMYEQYF
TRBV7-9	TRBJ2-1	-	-	TGTGCCAGCAGCTACTCTAGGGGCTCCTACAATGAGCAGTTCTTC	CASSYSRGSYNEQFF
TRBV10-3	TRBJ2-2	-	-	TGTGCCATCGCGAGGCCCACCGGGGAGCTGTTTTTT	CAIARPTGELFF
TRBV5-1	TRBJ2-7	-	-	TGCGCCAGCAGCTTGGTCACAGGGTCGTACGAGCAGTACTTC	CASSLVTGSYEQYF
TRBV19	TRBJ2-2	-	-	TGTGCCAGTAGTCCTTCCTCGCGACACCACGGGGAGCTGTTTTTT	CASSPSSRHHGELFF
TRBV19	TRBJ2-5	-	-	TGTGCCAGTTCCCAACTTCGGGACCAAGAGACCCAGTACTTC	CASSQLRDQETQYF
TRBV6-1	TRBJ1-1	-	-	TGTGCCAGCAGTGAGGAGGGAGGCGCCACTGAAGCTTTCTTT	CASSEEGGATEAFF
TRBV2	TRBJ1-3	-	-	TGTGCCAGCAACCCGGCCTGGAGCTCTGGAAACACCATATATTTT	CASNPAWSSGNTIYF
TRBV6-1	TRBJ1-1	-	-	TGTGCCAGCAGCGCGGGGACTCAGGCTCTCACTGAAGCTTTCTTT	CASSAGTQALTEAFF
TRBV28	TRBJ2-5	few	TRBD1	TGTGCCACTCGACAGGGTACCTTGGCCCAGTACTTC	CATRQGTLAQYF
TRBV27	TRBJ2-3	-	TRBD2	TGTGCCAGCAGTGTCTCGGGACTAGTAGATACGCAGTATTTT	CASSVSGLVDTQYF
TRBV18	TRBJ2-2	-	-	TGTGCCAGCTCACCTAACCAGAATCGCCAGGGGACCGGGGAGCTGTTTTTT	CASSPNQNRQGTGELFF
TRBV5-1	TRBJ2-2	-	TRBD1	TGCGCCAGCAGCTCAGGGGGCCTGAACACCGGGGAGCTGTTTTTT	CASSSGGLNTGELFF
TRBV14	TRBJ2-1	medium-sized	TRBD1	TGTGCCAGCAGCCGGAGCTCCGACAGGGTAGTCAATGAGCAGTTCTTC	CASSRSSDRVVNEQFF
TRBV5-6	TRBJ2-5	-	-	TGTGCCAGCAGCTTGGACAGAGAGACCCAGTACTTC	CASSLDRETQYF
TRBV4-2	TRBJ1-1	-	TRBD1	TGTGCCAGCAGCCAAGATATCCAGGGGGCCTACACTGAAGCTTTCTTT	CASSQDIQGAYTEAFF
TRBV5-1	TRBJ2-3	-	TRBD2	TGCGCCAGCAGCCCCCGAGCGGGGAACACAGATACGCAGTATTTT	CASSPRAGNTDTQYF
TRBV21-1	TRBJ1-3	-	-	TGTGCCAGCAGCAAAGAGAGGTACTCTGGAAACACCATATATTTT	CASSKERYSGNTIYF
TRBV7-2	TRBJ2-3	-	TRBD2	TGTGCCAGCAGACTTAGCGGGGGGGCCCCCCGCACAGATACGCAGTATTTT	CASRLSGGAPRTDTQYF
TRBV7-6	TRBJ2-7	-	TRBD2	TGTGCCAGCAGCTTATTCCCCCCTTCCTTAGCGGGGGAGAACTACGAGCAGTACTTC	CASSLFPPSLAGENYEQYF
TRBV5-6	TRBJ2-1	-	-	TGTGCCAGCAGCTTGCGGGAAGGAAGAGGAAGTGAGCAGTTCTTC	CASSLREGRGSEQFF
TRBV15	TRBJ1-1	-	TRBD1	TGTGCCACCAGCGCCCGACAGGGGCTAAAAAGGGGCGACACTGAAGCTTTCTTT	CATSARQGLKRGDTEAFF
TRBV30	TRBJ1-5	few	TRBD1	TGTGCCTGGTCAGGGGGGAATAATCAGCCCCAGCATTTT	CAWSGGNNQPQHF
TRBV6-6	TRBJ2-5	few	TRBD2	TGTGCCAGCAGTTCCCCCGGGGGGGCGGAAGAGACCCAGTACTTC	CASSSPGGAEETQYF
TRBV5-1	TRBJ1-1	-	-	TGCGCCAGCAGCTTGATCGCAGGGGCGACTGAAGCTTTCTTT	CASSLIAGATEAFF
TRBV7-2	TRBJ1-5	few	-	TGTGCCAGCAGCCGACAGGAGAATCAGCCCCAGCATTTT	CASSRQENQPQHF
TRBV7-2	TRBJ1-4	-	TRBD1	TGTGCCAGCAGTAGGAATTCCAGGGGGCGTGTTGAAAAACTGTTTTTT	CASSRNSRGRVEKLFF
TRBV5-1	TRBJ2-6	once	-	TGCGCCAGCTCGGGTGTCTCTGGGGCCAACGTCCTGACTTTC	CASSGVSGANVLTF
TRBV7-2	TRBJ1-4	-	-	TGTGCCAGCAGCCCAGGGAGGGCGAGTGAAAAACTGTTTTTT	CASSPGRASEKLFF
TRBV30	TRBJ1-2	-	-	TGTGCCTGGAGTGTCCGGGACGGGAGATACACCTTC	CAWSVRDGRYTF
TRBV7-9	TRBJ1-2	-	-	TGTGCCAGCAGCCAACCTAACCTGAGGGATGGCTACACCTTC	CASSQPNLRDGYTF
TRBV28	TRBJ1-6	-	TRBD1	TGTGCCAGCAGTTCGGGACAGCCGAATTCACCCCTCCACTTT	CASSSGQPNSPLHF
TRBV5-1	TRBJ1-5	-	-	TGCGCCAGCAGCCAAGAAGGGGGTCAGCCCCAGCATTTT	CASSQEGGQPQHF
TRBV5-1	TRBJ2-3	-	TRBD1	TGCGCCAGCAGCTTACAGGGGCAATTGGATACGCAGTATTTT	CASSLQGQLDTQYF
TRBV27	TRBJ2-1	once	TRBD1	TGTGCCAGCAGGCGGACAGGGGACAATGAGCAGTTCTTC	CASRRTGDNEQFF